This paragraph covers one T cell receptor (beta chain) sequence. Antigen specificity is unknown. This sample is drawn from a study of shared clonotypes between healthy human individuals. Study-wide context: For every donor, three CD4 naive, three CD4 memory, two CD8 naive and one CD8 memory plates were used. Points from the study as a whole: The generation probabilities recorded for non-shared clonotypes fell below those of clonotypes shared by all four donors.

The assay used deep level. An approximately 220 ng quantity of DNA, 30,000 to 35,000 T cell genomes, went into the sorted-subset replicate PCRs. Libraries were prepared by immunoSEQ multiplex PCR; TCRdb keeps only in-frame clonotypes and omits some of them. The sample has some 2.1 million clones, approximately 95% seen once; the top ten hold roughly 1%. Naive CD8 cells comprised CD45RO-negative, CCR7-positively selected cells, excluding terminally differentiated effector memory CD45RA+ cells. The CDR3 contains 16 residues. The V and J ends lost 5 bases and 3 bases respectively, with 17 bases between them. Germline CDR1 and CDR2: MNHNY and SVGAGI (reference sequence).

This rearrangement joins TRBV6-6 to TRBJ1-5; weak D call: TRBD1 (6 bases). The sequence derives from a man in his late teens or twenties in good health. Material: naive CD8+ T cells sorted from blood. CDR3 in amino acids: CASSVTPPGANQPQHF. Here the CDR3 DNA reads TGTGCCAGCAGTGTTACTCCCCCAGGGGCCAATCAGCCCCAGCATTTT.